This T cell receptor (beta chain) was obtained from a study of blood T cell repertoires in COVID-19. Overall study: Some COVID-19 samples were acute and others convalescent; all came from the United States, Italy and Spain. From T cells, B-cell-depleted T cells, or PBMCs came the material, which was cDNA or gDNA.

This clone appeared a few times. Germline CDR1 is SGHNT and CDR2 is YYREEE (reference sequence). The CDR3 runs 15 residues. The trim removed 3 bases at V and 8 bases at J, leaving 11 bases unmatched. As originally analysed: Nucleated cell counts were estimated from reference gene primer amplification. TCRdb's table, derived via immunoSEQ multiplex PCR, lists solely in-frame clones and lacks some. V and J calls and clone size are as listed in that table; D and trimming were resolved from the DNA. The table includes under 85,000 clones, about 83% detected once. The chain carries TRBV5-4 and TRBJ2-4; 7 bases are shared with TRBD2. The TCR was taken from a man aged 50-60 years with acute or convalescent COVID-19. Material for sequencing was peripheral blood. The CDR3 sequence is CASSSGSGGRDIQYF. The CDR3 DNA reads TGTGCCAGCAGCTCAGGTAGCGGAGGGAGGGACATTCAGTACTTC.